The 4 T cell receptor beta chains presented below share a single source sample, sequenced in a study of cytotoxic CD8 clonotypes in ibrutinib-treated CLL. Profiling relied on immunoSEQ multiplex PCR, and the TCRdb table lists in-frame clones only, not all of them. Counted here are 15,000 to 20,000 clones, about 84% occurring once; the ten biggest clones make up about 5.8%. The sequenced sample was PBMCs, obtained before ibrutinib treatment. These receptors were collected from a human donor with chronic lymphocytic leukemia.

CDR3 bases: TGTGCCAGCAGCGTAGGCGGGAGGACAGGTCCTTACGAGCAGTACTTC. Translated, it gives CASSVGGRTGPYEQYF. The gene calls are TRBV9 and TRBJ2-7, with D possibly TRBD2 on 8 matching bases. Germline values: CDR1 SGDLS, CDR2 YYNGEE. V was cut by 0 bases and J by 4 bases, with 17 bases left in between. This CDR3 comprises 16 residues.

For the CDR3, the DNA is TGTGCCAGCTCACTACGGGACAACACTGAAGCTTTCTTT. Translation gives CASSLRDNTEAFF. This chain links TRBV18 with TRBJ1-1; D possibly corresponds to TRBD1 (5 bases). V was cut by 4 bases and J by 2 bases, with 8 bases left in between. The CDR3 has 13 residues. Germline CDR1 reads KGHSH; CDR2 reads LQKENI.

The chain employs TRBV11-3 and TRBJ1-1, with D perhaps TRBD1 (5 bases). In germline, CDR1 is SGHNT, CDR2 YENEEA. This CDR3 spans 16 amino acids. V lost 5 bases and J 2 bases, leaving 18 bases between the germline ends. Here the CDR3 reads CASSPGRQSINTEAFF. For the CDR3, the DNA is TGTGCCAGCAGCCCCGGCAGACAGTCGATAAACACTGAAGCTTTCTTT.

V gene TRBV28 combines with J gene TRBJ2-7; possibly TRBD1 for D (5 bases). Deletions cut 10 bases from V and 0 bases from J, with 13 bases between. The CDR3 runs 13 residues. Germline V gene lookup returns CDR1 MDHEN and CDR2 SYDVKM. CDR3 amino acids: CATTIDSSYEQYF. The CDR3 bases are TGTGCCACCACTATCGACAGCTCCTACGAGCAGTACTTC.